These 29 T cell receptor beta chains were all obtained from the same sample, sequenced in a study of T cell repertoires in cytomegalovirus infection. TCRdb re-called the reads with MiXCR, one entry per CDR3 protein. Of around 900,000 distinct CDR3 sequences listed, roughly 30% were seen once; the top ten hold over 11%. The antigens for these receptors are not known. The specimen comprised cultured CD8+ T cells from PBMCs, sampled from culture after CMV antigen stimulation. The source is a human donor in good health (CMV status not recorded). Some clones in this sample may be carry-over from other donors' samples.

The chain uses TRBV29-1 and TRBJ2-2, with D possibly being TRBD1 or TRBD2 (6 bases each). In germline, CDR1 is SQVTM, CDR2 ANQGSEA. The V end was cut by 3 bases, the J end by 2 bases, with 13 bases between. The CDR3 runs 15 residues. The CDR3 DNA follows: TGCAGCGTTGAGCGAGGGGGGACAAACACCGGGGAGCTGTTTTTT. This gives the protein CSVERGGTNTGELFF.

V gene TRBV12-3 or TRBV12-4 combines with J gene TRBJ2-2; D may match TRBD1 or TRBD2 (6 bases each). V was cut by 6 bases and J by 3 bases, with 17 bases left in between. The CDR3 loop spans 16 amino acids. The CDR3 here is CASRSSGGLDTGELFF. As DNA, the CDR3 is TGTGCCAGCAGGTCCTCTGGGGGGCTGGACACCGGGGAGCTGTTTTTT.

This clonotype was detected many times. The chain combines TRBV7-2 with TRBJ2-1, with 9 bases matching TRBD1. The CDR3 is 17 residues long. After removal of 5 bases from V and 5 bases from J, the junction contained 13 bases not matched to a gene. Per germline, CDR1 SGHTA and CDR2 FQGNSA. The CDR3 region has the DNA TGTGCCAGCAGCCAGTACAGGGGGCCAACGCTTCACAATGAGCAGTTCTTC. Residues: CASSQYRGPTLHNEQFF.

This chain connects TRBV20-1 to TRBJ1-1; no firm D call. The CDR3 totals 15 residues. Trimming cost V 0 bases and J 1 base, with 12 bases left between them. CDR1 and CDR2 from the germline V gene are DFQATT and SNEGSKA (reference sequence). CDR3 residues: CSARDYRKPNTEAFF. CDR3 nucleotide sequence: TGCAGTGCTAGAGATTATAGGAAACCGAACACTGAAGCTTTCTTT.

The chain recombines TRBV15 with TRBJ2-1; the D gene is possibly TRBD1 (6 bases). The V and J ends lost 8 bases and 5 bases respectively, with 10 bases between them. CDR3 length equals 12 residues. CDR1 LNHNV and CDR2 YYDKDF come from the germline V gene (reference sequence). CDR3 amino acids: CATGGRNNEQFF. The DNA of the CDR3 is TGTGCCACCGGGGGCCGCAACAATGAGCAGTTCTTC.

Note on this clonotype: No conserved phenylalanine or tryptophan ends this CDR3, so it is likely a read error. CDR3 region: CASSELQALNTEAFS. The CDR3 nucleotides read TGTGCCAGCAGTGAATTGCAGGCGTTGAACACTGAAGCTTTCTCT. The chain combines TRBV25-1 with TRBJ1-1; D call uncertain. This CDR3 comprises 15 residues. In germline, CDR1 is MGHDK, CDR2 SYGVNS. Trimming took 1 base from V and 0 from J, leaving 9 bases between them.

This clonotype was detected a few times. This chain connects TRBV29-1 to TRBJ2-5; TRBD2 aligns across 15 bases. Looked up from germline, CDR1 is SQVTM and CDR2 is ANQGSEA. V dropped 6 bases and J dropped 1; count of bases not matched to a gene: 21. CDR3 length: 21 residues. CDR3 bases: TGCAGCGTGGATTCAGTCGGGGGACTAGCGGGGGGCCTCGCGAGCCAAGAGACCCAGTACTTC. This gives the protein CSVDSVGGLAGGLASQETQYF.

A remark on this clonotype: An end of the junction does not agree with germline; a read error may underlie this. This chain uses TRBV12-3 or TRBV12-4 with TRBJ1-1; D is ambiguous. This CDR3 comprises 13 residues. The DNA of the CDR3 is TGTGCCAACAGTTTCCGGATGAACACTGAAGCTTTCTTT. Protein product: CANSFRMNTEAFF.

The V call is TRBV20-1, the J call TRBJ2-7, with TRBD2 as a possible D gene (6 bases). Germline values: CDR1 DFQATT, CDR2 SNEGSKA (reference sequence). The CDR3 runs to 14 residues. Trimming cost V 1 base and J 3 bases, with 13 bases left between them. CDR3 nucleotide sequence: TGCAGTGCTAGAGTCAAGGGACTTATCTACGAGCAGTACGTC. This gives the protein CSARVKGLIYEQYV.

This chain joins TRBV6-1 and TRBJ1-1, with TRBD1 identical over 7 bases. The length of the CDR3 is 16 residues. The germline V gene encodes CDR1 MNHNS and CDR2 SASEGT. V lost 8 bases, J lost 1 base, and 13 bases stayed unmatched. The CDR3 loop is CASFGAGGDWNTEAFF. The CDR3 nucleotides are TGTGCCAGCTTCGGGGCAGGGGGAGACTGGAACACTGAAGCTTTCTTT.

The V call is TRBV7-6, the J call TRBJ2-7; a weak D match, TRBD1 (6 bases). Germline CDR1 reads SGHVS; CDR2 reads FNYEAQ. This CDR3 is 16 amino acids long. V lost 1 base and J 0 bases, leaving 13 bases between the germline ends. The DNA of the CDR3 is TGTGCCAGCAGCTTAGGTTCAGGACAGAGCTCCTACGAGCAGTACTTC. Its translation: CASSLGSGQSSYEQYF.

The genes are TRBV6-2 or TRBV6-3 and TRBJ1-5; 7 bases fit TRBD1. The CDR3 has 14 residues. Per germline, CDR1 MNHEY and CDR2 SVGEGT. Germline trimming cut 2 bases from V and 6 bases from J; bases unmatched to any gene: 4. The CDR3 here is CASSYNRGGQPQHF. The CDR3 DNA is TGTGCCAGCAGTTACAACAGGGGTGGTCAGCCCCAGCATTTT.

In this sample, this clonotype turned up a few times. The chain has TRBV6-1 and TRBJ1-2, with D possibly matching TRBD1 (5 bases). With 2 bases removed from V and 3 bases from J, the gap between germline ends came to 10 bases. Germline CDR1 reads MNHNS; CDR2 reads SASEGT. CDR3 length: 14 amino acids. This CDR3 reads CASSEPGSYYGYTF. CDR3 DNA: TGTGCCAGCAGTGAACCAGGGAGTTACTATGGCTACACCTTC.

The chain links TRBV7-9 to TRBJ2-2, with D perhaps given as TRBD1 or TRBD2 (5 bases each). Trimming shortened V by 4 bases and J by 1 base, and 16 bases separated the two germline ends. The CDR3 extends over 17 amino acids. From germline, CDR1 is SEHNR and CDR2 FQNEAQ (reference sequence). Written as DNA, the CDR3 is TGTGCCAGCAGCTGGAAGTCTAGTGGGGGGAACACCGGGGAGCTGTTTTTT. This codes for CASSWKSSGGNTGELFF.

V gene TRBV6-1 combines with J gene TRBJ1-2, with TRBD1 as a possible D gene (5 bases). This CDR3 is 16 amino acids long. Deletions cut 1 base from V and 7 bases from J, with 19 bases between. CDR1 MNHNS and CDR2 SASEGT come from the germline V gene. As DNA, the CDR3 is TGTGCCAGCAGTGAAGAGGAGGACACCCTCCTCCTTGGCTACACCTTC. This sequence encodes CASSEEEDTLLLGYTF.

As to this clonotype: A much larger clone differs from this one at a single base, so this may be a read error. CDR3 in amino acids: CASSFSGEPDTQYF. The CDR3 region has the DNA TGTGCCAGCAGCTTTTCGGGGGAGCCAGATACGCAGTATTTT. This rearrangement joins TRBV7-6 to TRBJ2-3; tentative D call: TRBD2 (6 bases). V lost 3 bases and J 4 bases, leaving 11 bases between the germline ends. The germline gives CDR1 SGHVS, CDR2 FNYEAQ. The length of the CDR3 is 14 residues.

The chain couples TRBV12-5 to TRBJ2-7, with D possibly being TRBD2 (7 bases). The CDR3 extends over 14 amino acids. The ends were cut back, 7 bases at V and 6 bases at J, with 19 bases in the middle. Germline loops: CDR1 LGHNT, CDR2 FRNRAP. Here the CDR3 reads CASELEGGAREQYF. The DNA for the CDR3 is TGTGCTAGTGAATTGGAGGGGGGGGCGCGCGAGCAGTACTTC.

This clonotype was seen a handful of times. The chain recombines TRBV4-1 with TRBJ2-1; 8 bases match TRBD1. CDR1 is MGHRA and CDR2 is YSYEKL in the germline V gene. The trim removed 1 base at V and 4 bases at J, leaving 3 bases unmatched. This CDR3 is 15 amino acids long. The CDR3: CASSQGTGSYNEQFF. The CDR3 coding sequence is TGCGCCAGCAGCCAAGGGACAGGGAGTTACAATGAGCAGTTCTTC.

As DNA, the CDR3 is TGTGCCAGCAGTTTTGGGGTTGGTGGTGGCTACACCTTC. Translation gives CASSFGVGGGYTF. J is TRBJ1-2 and V is TRBV27; D ambiguous. This CDR3 is 13 amino acids long. Trimming shortened V by 3 bases and J by 7 bases, and 12 bases separated the two germline ends. From germline, CDR1 is MNHEY and CDR2 SMNVEV (reference sequence).

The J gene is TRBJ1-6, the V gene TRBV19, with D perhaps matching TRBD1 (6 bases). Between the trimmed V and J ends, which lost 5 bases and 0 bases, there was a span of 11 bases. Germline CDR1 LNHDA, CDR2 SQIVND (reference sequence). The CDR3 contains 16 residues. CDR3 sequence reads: CASSFAGDSYNSPLHF. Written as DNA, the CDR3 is TGTGCCAGTAGTTTCGCAGGGGACTCCTATAATTCACCCCTCCACTTT.

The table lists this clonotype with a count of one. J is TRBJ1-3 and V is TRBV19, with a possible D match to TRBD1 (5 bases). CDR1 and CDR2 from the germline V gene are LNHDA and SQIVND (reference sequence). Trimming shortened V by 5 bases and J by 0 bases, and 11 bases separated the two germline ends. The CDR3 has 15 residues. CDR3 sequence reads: CASSPLDSSGNTIYF. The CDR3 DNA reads TGTGCCAGTAGTCCTCTTGACAGCTCTGGAAACACCATATATTTT.

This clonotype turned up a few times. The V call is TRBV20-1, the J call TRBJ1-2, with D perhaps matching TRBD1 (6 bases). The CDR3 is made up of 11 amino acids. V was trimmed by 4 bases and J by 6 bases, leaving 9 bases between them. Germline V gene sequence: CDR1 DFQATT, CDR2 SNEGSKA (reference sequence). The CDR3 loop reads CSAIWTDGYTF. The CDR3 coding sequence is TGCAGTGCTATTTGGACAGATGGCTACACCTTC.

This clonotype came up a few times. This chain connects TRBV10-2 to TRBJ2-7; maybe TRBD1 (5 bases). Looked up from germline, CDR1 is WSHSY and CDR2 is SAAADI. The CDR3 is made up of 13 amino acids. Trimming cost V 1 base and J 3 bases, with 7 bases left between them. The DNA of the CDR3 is TGCGCCAGCAGTGAGTTCGACAGCTACGAGCAGTACTTC. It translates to CASSEFDSYEQYF.

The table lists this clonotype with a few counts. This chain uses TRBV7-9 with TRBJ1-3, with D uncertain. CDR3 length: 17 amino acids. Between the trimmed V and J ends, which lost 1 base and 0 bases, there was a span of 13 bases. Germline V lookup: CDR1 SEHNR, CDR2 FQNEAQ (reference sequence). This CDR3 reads CASSLEQFLFSGNTIYF. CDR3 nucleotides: TGTGCCAGCAGCTTAGAACAGTTCCTCTTCTCTGGAAACACCATATATTTT. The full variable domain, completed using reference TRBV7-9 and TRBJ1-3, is DTGVSQNPRHKITKRGQNVTFRCDPISEHNRLYWYRQTLGQGPEFLTYFQNEAQLEKSRLLSDRFSAERPKGSFSTLEIQRTEQGDSAMYLCASSLEQFLFSGNTIYFGEGSWLTVV.

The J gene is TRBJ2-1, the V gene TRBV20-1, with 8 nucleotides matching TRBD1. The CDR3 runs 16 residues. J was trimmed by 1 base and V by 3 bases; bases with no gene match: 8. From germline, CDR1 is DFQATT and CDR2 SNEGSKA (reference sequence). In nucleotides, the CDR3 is TGCAGTGCTAGTCACCCCGGGACAGGATCCTACAATGAGCAGTTCTTC. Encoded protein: CSASHPGTGSYNEQFF.

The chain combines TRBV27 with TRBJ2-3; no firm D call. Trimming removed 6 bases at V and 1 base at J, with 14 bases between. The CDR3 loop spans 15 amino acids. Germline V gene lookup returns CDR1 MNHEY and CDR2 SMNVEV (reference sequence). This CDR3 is CASSNRARGTDTQYF. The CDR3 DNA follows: TGTGCCAGCAGCAACCGGGCTCGGGGCACAGATACGCAGTATTTT.

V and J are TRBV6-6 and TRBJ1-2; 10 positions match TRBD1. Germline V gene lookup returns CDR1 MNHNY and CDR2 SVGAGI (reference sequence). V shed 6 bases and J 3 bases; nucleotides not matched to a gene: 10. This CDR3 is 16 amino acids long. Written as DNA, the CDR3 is TGTGCCAGCAGCCCCCAGACAGGGGGCCGCTACTATGGCTACACCTTC. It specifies CASSPQTGGRYYGYTF.

The CDR3 here is CASSELAGGQEEDTQYF. The CDR3 DNA reads as TGTGCCAGCAGTGAACTAGCGGGGGGGCAAGAAGAAGATACGCAGTATTTT. The chain recombines TRBV2 with TRBJ2-3; 12 nucleotides line up with TRBD2. Germline CDR1 reads SNHLY; CDR2 reads FYNNEI. V shed 2 bases and J 5 bases; nucleotides not matched to a gene: 8. The CDR3 is 17 amino acids.

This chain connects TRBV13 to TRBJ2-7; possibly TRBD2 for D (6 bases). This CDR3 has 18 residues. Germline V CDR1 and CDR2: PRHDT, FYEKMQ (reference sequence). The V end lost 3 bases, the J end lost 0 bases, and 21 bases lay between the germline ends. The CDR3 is CASSFRGSPGLASYEQYF. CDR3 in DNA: TGTGCCAGCAGCTTTAGGGGTTCCCCGGGACTCGCCTCCTACGAGCAGTACTTC.